Listed here are 16 T cell receptor beta chains from one sample, sequenced in a study of long-term antiretroviral therapy in people with HIV (dated by TCRdb to 2021 to 2024). The immunoSEQ hsTCRB v3.0 assay was used at survey level resolution to sequence the TRB variable region. The immuneACCESS repertoire file appears here via TCRdb, limited to in-frame rearrangements. These files lack a portion of the clones; in checked studies, under half of the deficit traces to unresolved V genes, and the cause of the others is not known. Within this sample are more than 25,000 clones, with about 98% of them counted one time only. The top ten clones comprise under 2.5% of the sample. The sample was unsorted PBMCs, taken 7.6 years after starting antiretroviral therapy. The receptors shown here come from a man aged 25 to 40 with HIV.

The rearrangement links TRBV10-3 to TRBJ2-7; TRBD1 is a possible D gene (7 bases). The CDR3 consists of 15 residues. Germline V CDR1 and CDR2: ENHRY, SYGVKD. V dropped 5 bases and J dropped 2 bases, with 16 bases sitting between them. CDR3 sequence reads: CAISRPQGGAYEQYF. CDR3 nucleotides: TGTGCCATCAGTCGACCGCAGGGGGGAGCCTACGAGCAGTACTTC.

This chain links TRBV6-5 with TRBJ2-7, with 9 bases identical to TRBD1. The CDR3 totals 15 residues. V lost 5 bases and J lost 5; bases outside the gene matches: 10. Per the germline V gene, CDR1 is MNHEY and CDR2 is SVGAGI. The CDR3, as DNA: TGTGCCAGCAGTCCTACAGGGGGCCCGGGGAACGAGCAGTACTTC. It codes for CASSPTGGPGNEQYF.

The chain employs TRBV27 and TRBJ2-7; possibly TRBD1 or TRBD2 for D (7 bases each). The CDR3 has 15 residues. Trimming cost V 0 bases and J 2 bases, with 11 bases left between them. Germline CDR1 and CDR2: MNHEY and SMNVEV (reference sequence). The CDR3 loop reads CASSLSGRGPYEQYF. The DNA for the CDR3 is TGTGCCAGCAGTTTATCTGGGAGGGGGCCCTACGAGCAGTACTTC.

The V call is TRBV14, the J call TRBJ2-2; no reliable D call. This CDR3 has 16 residues. In germline, CDR1 is SGHDN, CDR2 FVKESK. V was clipped by 0 bases and J by 2 bases, with 10 bases between them. The DNA of the CDR3 is TGTGCCAGCAGCCAAGACGAGACAATAAACACCGGGGAGCTGTTTTTT. Its protein product is CASSQDETINTGELFF.

This clone was observed a single time. This chain uses TRBV7-9 with TRBJ1-3, with D unresolved. The CDR3 sequence is 13 residues long. Per germline, CDR1 SEHNR and CDR2 FQNEAQ (reference sequence). V was shortened by 5 bases and J by 4 bases, with 9 bases between the two germline ends. CDR3 amino acids: CASSLLGGNTIYF. CDR3 bases: TGTGCCAGCAGCCTTCTAGGGGGAAACACCATATATTTT.

This chain joins TRBV6-4 and TRBJ2-3, with D perhaps given as TRBD1 or TRBD2 (6 bases each). Per germline, CDR1 MRHNA and CDR2 SNTAGT. Trimming removed 0 bases at V and 15 bases at J, with 19 bases between. The CDR3 runs to 14 residues. The CDR3 nucleotides are TGTGCCAGCAGTGACTCGATTTTAGGGGGGAGACAATATTTT. As protein: CASSDSILGGRQYF.

The V gene is TRBV29-1, the J gene TRBJ2-7; no firm D call. Trimming stripped 5 bases from V and 6 bases from J, with 20 bases between. The germline gives CDR1 SQVTM, CDR2 ANQGSEA. There are 14 residues in the CDR3. CDR3 bases: TGCAGCGTTACCCAAGAGGACCGACTGGGCGAGCAGTACTTC. Its translation: CSVTQEDRLGEQYF.

The rearrangement links TRBV11-2 to TRBJ2-2; 7 bases match TRBD1. CDR1 and CDR2 (germline): SGHAT, FQNNGV. J was trimmed by 6 bases and V by 2 bases; bases with no gene match: 6. This CDR3 is built from 15 residues. The CDR3 region is CASSLLTGKAGELFF. The CDR3 DNA reads TGTGCCAGCAGCTTACTGACAGGGAAGGCCGGGGAGCTGTTTTTT.

This rearrangement joins TRBV7-2 to TRBJ1-3; D not certain. This CDR3 is 15 amino acids long. Between the trimmed V and J ends, which lost 2 bases and 4 bases, there was a span of 12 bases. The germline CDR1 and CDR2 sequences are SGHTA and FQGNSA. Here the CDR3 DNA reads TGTGCCAGCAGCTTATTCGTTAGCCCAGGAAACACCATATATTTT. As protein: CASSLFVSPGNTIYF.

The gene calls are TRBV5-8 and TRBJ2-1; perhaps TRBD2 as D (6 bases). The CDR3 runs 15 residues. The germline CDR1 and CDR2 sequences are SGHTS and YDEGEE. Between the trimmed V and J ends, which lost 2 bases and 2 bases, there was a span of 11 bases. The DNA of the CDR3 is TGTGCCAGCAGCTTCGGGGGACCTACCTACAATGAGCAGTTCTTC. It encodes CASSFGGPTYNEQFF.

Concerning this clone: It is unclear where the CDR3 begins or ends on the DNA, so no DNA is shown, and the CDR3 is as TCRdb lists it. This chain joins TRBV9 and TRBJ1-3; TRBD1, as called in the table, went unchecked against the DNA. From its first to its last residue, the CDR3 has 15 amino acids. Germline CDR1 reads SGDLS; CDR2 reads YYNGEE. The CDR3 protein is CASRFGPGSGNTIYF.

This chain joins TRBV4-2 and TRBJ2-3; TRBD2 aligns across 9 bases. V dropped 3 bases and J dropped 4; count of bases not matched to a gene: 14. The CDR3 consists of 18 residues. Per germline, CDR1 LGHNA and CDR2 YNFKEQ. The CDR3 DNA reads as TGTGCCAGCAGCCATCCGAGCGGCGGCGGGGGGGGATCAGATACGCAGTATTTT. This encodes CASSHPSGGGGGSDTQYF.

V and J are TRBV6-5 and TRBJ2-1, with a weak D call TRBD1 (6 bases). V was clipped by 7 bases and J by 12 bases, with 19 bases between them. CDR1 is MNHEY and CDR2 is SVGAGI in the germline V gene. The CDR3 runs to 13 residues. CDR3 region: CASNDVRRTAQFF. The DNA for the CDR3 is TGTGCCAGCAACGACGTCCGTAGGACAGCGCAGTTCTTC.

The CDR3 DNA sequence: TGTGCCAGCAGCCAAGAAGGAGTCGGCTACGAGCAGTACTTC. Protein sequence: CASSQEGVGYEQYF. The chain links TRBV4-2 to TRBJ2-7; D unresolved. The V gene's germline CDR1 is LGHNA and CDR2 YNFKEQ. Trimming stripped 0 bases from V and 3 bases from J, with 9 bases between. The length of the CDR3 is 14 residues.

This sequence joins TRBV7-8 and TRBJ1-1, with D maybe TRBD1 (5 bases). Looked up from germline, CDR1 is SGHVS and CDR2 is FQNEAQ. Deletions cut 5 bases from V and 1 base from J, with 17 bases between. The CDR3 extends over 16 amino acids. CDR3 bases: TGTGCCAGCAGCCTTTTTTGGGGGGTTTGGAACACTGAAGCTTTCTTT. This sequence encodes CASSLFWGVWNTEAFF.

This clone came up once. The chain carries TRBV7-2 and TRBJ1-2; D gene uncertain. The CDR3 is 13 residues long. Trimming removed 0 bases at V and 8 bases at J, with 10 bases between. CDR1 and CDR2 (germline): SGHTA, FQGNSA. The CDR3 region is CASSLASPSGYTF. The CDR3 nucleotides are TGTGCCAGCAGCTTAGCTAGTCCTAGCGGCTACACCTTC.